A single sample gave rise to the 23 T cell receptor beta chains below, sequenced in a study of blood T cells in healthy people across ages. The use of a sample-barcoded 5' primer and a J-beta primer mix characterized a second PCR of about 7 to 12 cycles. TCRdb reprocessed the 5' RACE reads with MiXCR, giving one entry per CDR3 protein. The sample holds about 1.7 million distinct CDR3 sequences, 28% seen once. The sample comprised blood. The receptors were sampled from a woman between 25 and 40 years old in good health.

There are many counts of this clonotype. This chain connects TRBV7-9 to TRBJ2-3; 8 bases match TRBD2. With V trimmed by 2 bases and J by 4 bases, 5 bases remained unmatched. Germline V gives CDR1 SEHNR, CDR2 FQNEAQ (reference sequence). CDR3 size: 15 residues. In DNA form, the CDR3 reads TGTGCCAGCAGCTTAACGGGAGGGCCTGCAGATACGCAGTATTTT. Translating gives CASSLTGGPADTQYF.

The chain is built from TRBV12-3 or TRBV12-4 and TRBJ2-1; TRBD2 aligns across 9 bases. V shed 6 bases and J 6 bases; nucleotides not matched to a gene: 12. The CDR3 consists of 16 residues. CDR3: CASSLTGGRASNEQFF. The CDR3 DNA sequence: TGTGCCAGCAGCCTTACTGGCGGGAGGGCCTCCAATGAGCAGTTCTTC.

This clonotype came up a few times. The V gene is TRBV10-3, the J gene TRBJ2-2; possibly TRBD1 for D (6 bases). The CDR3 sequence is 14 residues long. Germline V lookup: CDR1 ENHRY, CDR2 SYGVKD. V lost 6 bases to trimming and J lost 6 bases, with 14 bases between them. The CDR3 is CAISRQEEAGELFF. DNA of the CDR3: TGTGCCATCAGCCGACAGGAGGAGGCCGGGGAGCTGTTTTTT.

J is TRBJ1-5 and V is TRBV20-1; 8 nucleotides match TRBD1. The J segment lost 4 bases and the V segment lost 6 bases, leaving 14 bases of the junction unmatched. Germline V gives CDR1 DFQATT, CDR2 SNEGSKA (reference sequence). The CDR3 consists of 16 residues. The chain's CDR3 is CSAGGAGQGRNQPQHF. The CDR3 coding sequence is TGCAGTGCGGGAGGGGCCGGACAGGGTAGGAATCAGCCCCAGCATTTT.

The V gene is TRBV20-1, the J gene TRBJ2-1, with D possibly matching TRBD2 (6 bases). Trimming shortened V by 3 bases and J by 7 bases, and 13 bases separated the two germline ends. Germline CDR1 DFQATT, CDR2 SNEGSKA (reference sequence). The CDR3 loop spans 13 amino acids. The CDR3 DNA is TGCAGTGCTAGTCGAGCTAGCGCTAATGAGCAGTTCTTC. It is translated as CSASRASANEQFF.

This clonotype was observed many times. This chain joins TRBV6-6 and TRBJ1-6, with D tentatively TRBD1 (6 bases). This CDR3 is built from 12 residues. Germline CDR1 and CDR2: MNHNY and SVGAGI (reference sequence). V was clipped by 6 bases and J by 9 bases, with 9 bases between them. The CDR3: CASRQGSSPLHF. CDR3 sequence (DNA): TGTGCCAGCAGACAGGGTTCTTCACCCCTCCACTTT.

This clonotype has only a few counts. This sequence joins TRBV27 and TRBJ2-4; 9 positions agree with TRBD1. Trimming took 10 bases from V and 13 from J; bases not matched to a gene: 17. Germline loops: CDR1 MNHEY, CDR2 SMNVEV (reference sequence). The CDR3 sequence is 14 residues long. This chain's CDR3 is CAIASQGAGYEQYF. CDR3 sequence (DNA): TGTGCCATAGCATCACAGGGGGCAGGCTATGAGCAGTACTTC.

The sample holds many counts of this clonotype. The chain joins TRBV6-2 or TRBV6-3 to TRBJ2-5; 8 bases are a match to TRBD1. J lost 1 base, V lost 4 bases, and 5 bases had no gene match. This CDR3 comprises 15 residues. Germline V gene sequence: CDR1 MNHEY, CDR2 SVGEGT. The DNA for the CDR3 is TGTGCCAGCAGTTCCCCCGGGACAGGCCAAGAGACCCAGTACTTC. This sequence encodes CASSSPGTGQETQYF.

This chain uses TRBV7-2 with TRBJ2-1; D is undetermined. V dropped 8 bases and J dropped 4 bases, with 6 bases sitting between them. The CDR3 has 11 residues. Germline V gene sequence: CDR1 SGHTA, CDR2 FQGNSA. This CDR3 is CASVAYNEQFF. The CDR3 DNA sequence: TGTGCCAGCGTGGCGTACAATGAGCAGTTCTTC.

This clonotype was picked up a small number of times. This chain joins TRBV25-1 and TRBJ1-2; 7 nucleotides agree with TRBD1. The V gene end was trimmed by 2 bases and the J gene end by 5 bases; junction bases not matched to a gene: 8. The CDR3 totals 15 residues. Germline CDR1 reads MGHDK; CDR2 reads SYGVNS. The CDR3 coding sequence is TGTGCCAGCAGTGAAGTGGGGACAGCCTTGTATGGCTACACCTTC. This translates into CASSEVGTALYGYTF.

This clonotype occurred a few times. CDR3 in amino acids: CASSPQDRYQPQHF. CDR3 nucleotides: TGTGCCAGCAGTCCCCAGGATCGGTATCAGCCCCAGCATTTT. The chain recombines TRBV12-3 or TRBV12-4 with TRBJ1-5; D gene uncertain. The CDR3 totals 14 residues. V lost 5 bases, J lost 5 bases, and 13 bases lay in between.

The rearrangement links TRBV20-1 to TRBJ2-4; 13 positions agree with TRBD2. The CDR3 consists of 14 residues. Germline V gene sequence: CDR1 DFQATT, CDR2 SNEGSKA (reference sequence). V was pared by 6 bases and J by 9 bases, with 8 bases of the junction left unmatched. The CDR3 coding sequence is TGCAGTGCGAGCACTAGCGGGAGGGCCTCCATTCAGTACTTC. The encoded protein is CSASTSGRASIQYF.

This clonotype was picked up a small number of times. The chain employs TRBV6-6 and TRBJ1-1; 8 nucleotides agree with TRBD1. This CDR3 has 13 residues. The trim removed 8 bases at V and 0 bases at J, leaving 2 bases unmatched. Looked up from germline, CDR1 is MNHNY and CDR2 is SVGAGI (reference sequence). The CDR3 DNA reads TGTGCCAGCCGGGACAGGATGAACACTGAAGCTTTCTTT. This translates into CASRDRMNTEAFF.

The chain is built from TRBV2 and TRBJ1-5; no reliable D call. The germline CDR1 and CDR2 sequences are SNHLY and FYNNEI. Deletions cut 1 base from V and 7 bases from J, with 14 bases between. The CDR3 sequence is 15 residues long. The CDR3 DNA sequence: TGTGCCAGCAGTGAAGATAACACGGGAGGCCAGCCCCAGCATTTT. It yields the protein CASSEDNTGGQPQHF.

The chain employs TRBV9 and TRBJ1-1, with D possibly being TRBD1 (5 bases). The germline CDR1 and CDR2 sequences are SGDLS and YYNGEE. The V end lost 1 base, the J end lost 3 bases, and 16 bases lay between the germline ends. The CDR3 runs to 16 residues. The CDR3, as DNA: TGTGCCAGCAGCGTATTAACAAGCAGCAGGGACACTGAAGCTTTCTTT. Amino acid sequence: CASSVLTSSRDTEAFF.

V and J are TRBV18 and TRBJ2-3; no reliable D call. The V end lost 3 bases, the J end lost 5 bases, and 15 bases lay between the germline ends. Germline CDR1 reads KGHSH; CDR2 reads LQKENI. This CDR3 comprises 15 residues. The CDR3 region is CASSPPGPRRDTQYF. For the CDR3, the DNA is TGTGCCAGCTCACCGCCCGGCCCCCGGCGAGATACGCAGTATTTT.

This sequence joins TRBV29-1 and TRBJ2-3; tentatively, D is TRBD1 or TRBD2 (6 bases each). Germline CDR1 SQVTM, CDR2 ANQGSEA. The germline V and J ends were trimmed by 3 bases and 5 bases, with 15 bases remaining between them. The CDR3 contains 14 residues. In DNA, the CDR3 is TGCAGCGTTGATGGAGGGGGGCGCGGAGATACGCAGTATTTT. The encoded protein is CSVDGGGRGDTQYF.

This chain connects TRBV2 to TRBJ1-5, with D perhaps TRBD1 (5 bases). The ends were cut back, 2 bases at V and 2 bases at J, with 10 bases in the middle. Germline V gives CDR1 SNHLY, CDR2 FYNNEI. CDR3 length: 15 residues. The DNA of the CDR3 is TGTGCCAGCAGTGAACGGGCCAGGGGCAATCAGCCCCAGCATTTT. Translating gives CASSERARGNQPQHF.

This clonotype was detected many times. J is TRBJ1-2 and V is TRBV6-5, with a tentative D call TRBD1 (5 bases). Germline V CDR1 and CDR2: MNHEY, SVGAGI. The CDR3 runs to 13 residues. The V end lost 6 bases, the J end lost 3 bases, and 11 bases lay between the germline ends. The CDR3 DNA reads as TGTGCCAGCAGCCGGGGGACGGACTATGGCTACACCTTC. This translates into CASSRGTDYGYTF.

This chain joins TRBV5-5 and TRBJ1-1, with D possibly TRBD1 on 5 matching bases. V lost 0 bases to trimming and J lost 5 bases, with 14 bases between them. Germline assignment: CDR1 SGHKS and CDR2 YYEKEE (reference sequence). The CDR3 extends over 15 amino acids. The CDR3 DNA sequence: TGTGCCAGCAGCTTGGTCGCCCAGGGCGGTACTGAAGCTTTCTTT. It codes for CASSLVAQGGTEAFF.

To note about this clonotype: A much larger clone lies one base from this, so it may be a read error. The chain combines TRBV5-4 with TRBJ1-2; D unresolved. V was trimmed by 0 bases and J by 8 bases, leaving 14 bases between them. The CDR3 extends over 14 amino acids. Germline V gene data show CDR1 as SGHNT and CDR2 as YYREEE (reference sequence). The CDR3 DNA is TGTGCCAGCAGCTTGGTGGCAGCAGTGAACGGCTACACCTTC. Its protein is CASSLVAAVNGYTF.

The chain has TRBV29-1 and TRBJ2-1; a possible D gene is TRBD2 (5 bases). Judging by the DNA end, TRBJ2-7 fits better; the J call may be wrong. Germline-derived CDR1 and CDR2 are SQVTM and ANQGSEA. The length of the CDR3 is 13 residues. CDR3 sequence reads: CSSQIASYNEQYF. CDR3 DNA: TGCAGCTCCCAGATAGCGAGCTACAATGAGCAGTACTTC.

The table lists this clonotype with many counts. V usage is TRBV18 and J usage is TRBJ2-5; D assignment may be TRBD1 or TRBD2 (6 bases each). Germline-derived CDR1 and CDR2 are KGHSH and LQKENI. The length of the CDR3 is 14 residues. V lost 2 bases, J lost 4 bases, and 11 bases lay in between. The CDR3 sequence is CASSPWGASETQYF. Written as DNA, the CDR3 is TGTGCCAGCTCACCATGGGGGGCGTCAGAGACCCAGTACTTC.